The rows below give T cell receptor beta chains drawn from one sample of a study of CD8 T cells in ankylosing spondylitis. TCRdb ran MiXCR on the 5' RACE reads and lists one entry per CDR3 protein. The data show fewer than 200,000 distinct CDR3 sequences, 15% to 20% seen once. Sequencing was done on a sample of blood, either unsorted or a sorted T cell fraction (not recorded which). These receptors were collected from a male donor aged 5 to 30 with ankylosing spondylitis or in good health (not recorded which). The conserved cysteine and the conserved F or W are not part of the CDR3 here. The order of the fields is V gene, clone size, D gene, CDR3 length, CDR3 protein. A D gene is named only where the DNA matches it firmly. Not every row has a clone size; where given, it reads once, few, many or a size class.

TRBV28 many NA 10 ASSLTSSEQF
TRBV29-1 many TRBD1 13 SEFPRDRGFLGYT
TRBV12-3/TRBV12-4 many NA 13 ASSSSGLAVNEQF
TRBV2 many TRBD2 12 ANSVPSGGYEQY
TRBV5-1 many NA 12 ASSFGPTNYGYT
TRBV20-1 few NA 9 SVWFSNTQY
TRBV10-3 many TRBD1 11 AGRQGPYNEQF
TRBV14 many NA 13 ASSQDRGLGTEAF
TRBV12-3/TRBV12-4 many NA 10 ASSLDSYGYT
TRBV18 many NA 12 ASSPRRGEETQY
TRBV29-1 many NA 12 SVTGTNMNTEAF
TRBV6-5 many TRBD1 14 ASSYSRTGRYNEQF
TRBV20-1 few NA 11 SARAEGNQPQH
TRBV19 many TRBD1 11 ASRYHLTGTRT
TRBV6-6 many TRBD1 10 ASSKHRGEQF
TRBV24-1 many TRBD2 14 ATSDSAGGPVDTQY
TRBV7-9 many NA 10 ASSHTGDTQY
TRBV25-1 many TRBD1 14 ASSESRQGRGNEQF
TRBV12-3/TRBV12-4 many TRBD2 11 ASSTSGKETQY
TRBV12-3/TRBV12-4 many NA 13 ASSETDYSNQPQH
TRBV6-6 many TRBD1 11 ASSRRQGETQY
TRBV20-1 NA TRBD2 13 SASAREGRDNEQF
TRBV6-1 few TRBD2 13 ASRSPGLARGEQY
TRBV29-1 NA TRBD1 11 SVEGQGEHQQY
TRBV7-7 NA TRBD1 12 ASSSGQGNEKLF
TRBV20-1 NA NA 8 SARGLESF
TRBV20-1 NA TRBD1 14 SARGRRDRNTDTQY
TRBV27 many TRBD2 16 ASSSPGTSGRRGHIQY
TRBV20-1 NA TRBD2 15 SAGGLAGGPSVDTQY
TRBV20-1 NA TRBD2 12 SATPRPGRGEQY
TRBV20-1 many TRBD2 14 SAKELAAILQETQY
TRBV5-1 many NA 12 ASSLSQPADTQY
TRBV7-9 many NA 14 ASSSLMVQDYNEQF
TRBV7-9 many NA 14 ASSSVGGTKTDTQY
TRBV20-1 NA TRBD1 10 SAKGQGGEQY